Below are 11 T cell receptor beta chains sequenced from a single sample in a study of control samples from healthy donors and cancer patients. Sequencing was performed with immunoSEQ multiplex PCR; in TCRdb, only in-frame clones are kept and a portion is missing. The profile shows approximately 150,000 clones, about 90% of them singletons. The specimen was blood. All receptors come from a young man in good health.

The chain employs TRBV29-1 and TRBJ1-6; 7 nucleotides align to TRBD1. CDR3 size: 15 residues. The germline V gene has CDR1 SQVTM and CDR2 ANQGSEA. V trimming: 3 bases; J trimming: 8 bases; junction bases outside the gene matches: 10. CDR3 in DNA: TGCAGCGTTGATCCCTTCGGGACAGACTATTCACCCCTCCACTTT. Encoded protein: CSVDPFGTDYSPLHF.

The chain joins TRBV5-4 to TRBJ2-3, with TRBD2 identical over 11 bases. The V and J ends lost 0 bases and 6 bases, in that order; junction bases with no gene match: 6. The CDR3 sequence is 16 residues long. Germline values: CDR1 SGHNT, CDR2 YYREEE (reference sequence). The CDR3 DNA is TGTGCCAGCAGCTTGGACTTTAGCGGGGGGGCTGATACGCAGTATTTT. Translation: CASSLDFSGGADTQYF.

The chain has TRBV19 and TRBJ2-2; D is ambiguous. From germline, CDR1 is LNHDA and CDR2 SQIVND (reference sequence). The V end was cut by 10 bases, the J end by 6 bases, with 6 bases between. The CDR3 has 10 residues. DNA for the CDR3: TGTGCCACCAAGGCCGGGGAGCTGTTTTTT. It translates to CATKAGELFF.

The CDR3 DNA sequence: TGTGCCAGCAGCCAAGTCGCGGACCAACCGGCGGGGCCCTATGGCTACACCTTC. Its protein product is CASSQVADQPAGPYGYTF. V gene TRBV3-1 (or the pseudogene TRBV3-2) combines with J gene TRBJ1-2; tentative D call: TRBD1 (5 bases). CDR1 is LGHDT and CDR2 is YNNKEL in the germline V gene (reference sequence). Trimming took 1 base from V and 4 from J, leaving 22 bases between them. The CDR3 runs 18 residues.

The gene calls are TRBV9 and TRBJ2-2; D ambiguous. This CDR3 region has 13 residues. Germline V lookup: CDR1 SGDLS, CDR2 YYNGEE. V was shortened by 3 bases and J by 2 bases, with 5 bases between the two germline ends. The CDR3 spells CASSAPNTGELFF. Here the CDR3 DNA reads TGTGCCAGCAGCGCCCCCAACACCGGGGAGCTGTTTTTT.

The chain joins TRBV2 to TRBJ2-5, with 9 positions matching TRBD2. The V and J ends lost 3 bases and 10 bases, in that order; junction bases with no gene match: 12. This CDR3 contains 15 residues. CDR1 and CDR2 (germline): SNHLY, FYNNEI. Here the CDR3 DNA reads TGTGCCAGCAGTGAGTGGCTAGCGGGACGAGGAGGCCAGTACTTC. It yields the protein CASSEWLAGRGGQYF.

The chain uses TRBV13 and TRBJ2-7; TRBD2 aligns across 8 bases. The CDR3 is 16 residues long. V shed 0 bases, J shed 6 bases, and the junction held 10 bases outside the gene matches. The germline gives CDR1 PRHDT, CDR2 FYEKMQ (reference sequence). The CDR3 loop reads CASSLGGPGGTREQYF. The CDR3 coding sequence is TGTGCCAGCAGCTTAGGAGGACCGGGGGGGACCCGCGAGCAGTACTTC.

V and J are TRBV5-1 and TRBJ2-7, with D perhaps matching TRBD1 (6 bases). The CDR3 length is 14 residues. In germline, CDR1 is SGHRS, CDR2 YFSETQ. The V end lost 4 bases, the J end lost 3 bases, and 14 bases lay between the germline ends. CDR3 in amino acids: CASSMTGQYYEQYF. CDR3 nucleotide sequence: TGCGCCAGCAGCATGACCGGACAGTACTACGAGCAGTACTTC.

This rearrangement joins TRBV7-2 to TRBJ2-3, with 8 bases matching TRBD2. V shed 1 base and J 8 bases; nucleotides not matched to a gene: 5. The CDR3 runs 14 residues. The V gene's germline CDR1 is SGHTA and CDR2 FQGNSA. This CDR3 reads CASSLGSGVTTQYF. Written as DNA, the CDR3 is TGTGCCAGCAGCTTAGGTAGCGGGGTTACTACGCAGTATTTT. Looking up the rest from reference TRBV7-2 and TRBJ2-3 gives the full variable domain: GAGVSQSPSNKVTEKGKDVELRCDPISGHTALYWYRQSLGQGLEFLIYFQGNSAPDKSGLPSDRFSAERTGGSVSTLTIQRTQQEDSAVYLCASSLGSGVTTQYFGPGTRLTVL.

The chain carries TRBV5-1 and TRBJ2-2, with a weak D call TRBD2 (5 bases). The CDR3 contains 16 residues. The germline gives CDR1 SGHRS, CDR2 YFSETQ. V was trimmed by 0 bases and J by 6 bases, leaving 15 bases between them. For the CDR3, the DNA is TGCGCCAGCAGCTTGGCCGCGGCTAGCTCGTCCGGGGAGCTGTTTTTT. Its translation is CASSLAAASSSGELFF.

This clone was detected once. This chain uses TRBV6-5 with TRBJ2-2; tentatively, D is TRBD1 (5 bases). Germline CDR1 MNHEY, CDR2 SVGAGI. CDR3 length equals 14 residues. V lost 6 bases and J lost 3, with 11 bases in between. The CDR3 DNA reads TGTGCCAGCAGAGACAGAGCCGACACCGGGGAGCTGTTTTTT. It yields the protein CASRDRADTGELFF.